This TCR beta chain was sequenced for a study of blood T cell repertoires in COVID-19. Study in general: Samples came from the United States, Italy and Spain, spanning acute and convalescent COVID-19. PBMCs, B-cell-depleted T cells, or T cells were the source of the cDNA or gDNA that made up the material.

How the authors handled the data: Cell counts per sample came from amplifying reference gene primers. Libraries were prepared by immunoSEQ multiplex PCR; TCRdb keeps only in-frame clonotypes and omits some of them. V and J calls and clone size are as listed in that table; D and trimming were resolved from the DNA. The table records a few hundred thousand clones, roughly 88% of them present only once. With 1 base removed from V and 7 bases from J, the gap between germline ends came to 10 bases. Germline values: CDR1 SEHNR, CDR2 FQNEAQ (reference sequence). This CDR3 region has 13 residues. This rearrangement joins TRBV7-9 to TRBJ1-2, with D possibly TRBD1 on 5 matching bases. The sequenced material came from peripheral blood. The clonotype originates from a human donor in a cohort sampled during active COVID-19. CDR3 nucleotide sequence: TGTGCCAGCAGCTTAGAAGGGACTACTGGCTACACCTTC. Protein sequence: CASSLEGTTGYTF.